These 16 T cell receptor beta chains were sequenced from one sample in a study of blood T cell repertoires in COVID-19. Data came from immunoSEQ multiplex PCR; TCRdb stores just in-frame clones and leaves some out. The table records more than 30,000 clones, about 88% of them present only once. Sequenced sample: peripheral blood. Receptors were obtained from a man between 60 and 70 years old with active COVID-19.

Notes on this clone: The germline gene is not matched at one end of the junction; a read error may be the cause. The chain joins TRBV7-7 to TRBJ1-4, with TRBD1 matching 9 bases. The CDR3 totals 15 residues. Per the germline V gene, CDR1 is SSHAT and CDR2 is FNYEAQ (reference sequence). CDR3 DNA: TGTGCTAGCAGCCAGGGACAGGGTACTAATGAAAAACTGTTTTTT. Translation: CASSQGQGTNEKLFF.

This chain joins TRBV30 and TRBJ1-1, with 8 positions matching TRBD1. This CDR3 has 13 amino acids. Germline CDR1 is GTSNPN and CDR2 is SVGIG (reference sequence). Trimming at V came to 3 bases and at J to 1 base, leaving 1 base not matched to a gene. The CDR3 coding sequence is TGTGCCTGGAGAGACAGGGGGAACACTGAAGCTTTCTTT. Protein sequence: CAWRDRGNTEAFF. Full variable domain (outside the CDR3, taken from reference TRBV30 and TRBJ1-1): SQTIHQWPATLVQPVGSPLSLECTVEGTSNPNLYWYRQAAGRGLQLLFYSVGIGQISSEVPQNLSASRPQDRQFILSSKKLLLSDSGFYLCAWRDRGNTEAFFGQGTRLTVV.

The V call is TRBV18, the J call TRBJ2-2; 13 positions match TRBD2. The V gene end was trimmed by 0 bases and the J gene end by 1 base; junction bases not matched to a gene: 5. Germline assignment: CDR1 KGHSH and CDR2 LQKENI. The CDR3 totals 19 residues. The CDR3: CASSPPGLAGPRNTGELFF. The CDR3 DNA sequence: TGTGCCAGCTCACCACCGGGACTAGCGGGGCCCCGGAACACCGGGGAGCTGTTTTTT.

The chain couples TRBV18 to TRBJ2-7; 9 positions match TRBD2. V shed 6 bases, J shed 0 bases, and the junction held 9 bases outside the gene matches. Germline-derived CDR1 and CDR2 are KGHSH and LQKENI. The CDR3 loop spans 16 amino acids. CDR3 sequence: CASSAGLAGLSYEQYF. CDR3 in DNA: TGTGCCAGCTCGGCAGGTCTAGCGGGGCTCTCCTACGAGCAGTACTTC.

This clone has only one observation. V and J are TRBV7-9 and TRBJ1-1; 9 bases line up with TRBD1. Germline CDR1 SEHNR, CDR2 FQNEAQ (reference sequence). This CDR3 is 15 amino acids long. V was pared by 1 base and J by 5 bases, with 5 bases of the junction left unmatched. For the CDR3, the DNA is TGTGCCAGCAGCTTAGTCGACAGGGGGGGAACTGAAGCTTTCTTT. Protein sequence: CASSLVDRGGTEAFF.

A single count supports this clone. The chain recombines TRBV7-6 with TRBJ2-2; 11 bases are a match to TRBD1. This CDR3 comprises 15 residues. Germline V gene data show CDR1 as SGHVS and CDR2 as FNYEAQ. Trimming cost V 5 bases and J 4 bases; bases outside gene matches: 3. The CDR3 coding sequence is TGTGCCAGCAGCGCGGACAGGGGGCTCACCGGGGAGCTGTTTTTT. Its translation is CASSADRGLTGELFF.

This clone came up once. The CDR3 coding sequence is TGTGCCAGCTCACCACGACAACAGCCTGGTGAAAAACTGTTTTTT. It is translated as CASSPRQQPGEKLFF. V and J are TRBV18 and TRBJ1-4; the D is unclear. The CDR3 extends over 15 amino acids. The V gene's germline CDR1 is KGHSH and CDR2 LQKENI. Trimming shortened V by 1 base and J by 7 bases, and 13 bases separated the two germline ends.

CDR3 region: CASSPSSGRASYEQYF. CDR3 DNA sequence: TGTGCCAGCTCACCCTCTAGCGGGAGGGCCTCCTACGAGCAGTACTTC. The rearrangement joins TRBV18 to TRBJ2-7; 12 bases are shared with TRBD2. CDR3 length: 16 amino acids. The junction had 3 bases not matched to a gene; V was cut back by 3 bases and J by 0 bases. Germline CDR1 is KGHSH and CDR2 is LQKENI.

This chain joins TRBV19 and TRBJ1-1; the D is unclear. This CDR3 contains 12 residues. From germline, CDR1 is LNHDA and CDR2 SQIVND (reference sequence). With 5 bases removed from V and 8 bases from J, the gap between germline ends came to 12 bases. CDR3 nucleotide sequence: TGTGCCAGTAGTTCAACTCTACGGGAAGCTTTCTTT. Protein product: CASSSTLREAFF. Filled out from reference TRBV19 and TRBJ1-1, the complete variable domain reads DGGITQSPKYLFRKEGQNVTLSCEQNLNHDAMYWYRQDPGQGLRLIYYSQIVNDFQKGDIAEGYSVSREKKESFPLTVTSAQKNPTAFYLCASSSTLREAFFGQGTRLTVV.

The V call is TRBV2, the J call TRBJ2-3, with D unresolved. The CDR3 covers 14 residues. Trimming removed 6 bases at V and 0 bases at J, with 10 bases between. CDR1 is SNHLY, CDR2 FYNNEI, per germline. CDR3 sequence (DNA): TGTGCCAGCAGCGATTCTCGGAGCACAGATACGCAGTATTTT. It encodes CASSDSRSTDTQYF.

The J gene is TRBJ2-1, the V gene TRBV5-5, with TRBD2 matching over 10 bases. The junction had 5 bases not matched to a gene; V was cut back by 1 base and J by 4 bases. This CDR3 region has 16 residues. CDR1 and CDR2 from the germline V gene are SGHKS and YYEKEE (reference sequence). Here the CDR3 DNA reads TGTGCCAGCAGCTTGTCAGCAGCGGGAGGGTACAATGAGCAGTTCTTC. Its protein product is CASSLSAAGGYNEQFF.

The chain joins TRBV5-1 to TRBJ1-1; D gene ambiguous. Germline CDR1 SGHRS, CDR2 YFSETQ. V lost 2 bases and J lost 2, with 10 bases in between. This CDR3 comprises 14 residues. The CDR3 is CASSLAGINTEAFF. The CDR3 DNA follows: TGCGCCAGCAGCTTAGCGGGGATCAACACTGAAGCTTTCTTT.

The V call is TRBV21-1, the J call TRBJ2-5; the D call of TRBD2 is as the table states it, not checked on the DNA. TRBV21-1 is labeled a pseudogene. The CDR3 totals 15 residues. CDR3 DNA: TGTGCCAGCAGCAACTTCGGGGAGATAGGAGAGACCCAGTACTTC. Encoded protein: CASSNFGEIGETQYF.

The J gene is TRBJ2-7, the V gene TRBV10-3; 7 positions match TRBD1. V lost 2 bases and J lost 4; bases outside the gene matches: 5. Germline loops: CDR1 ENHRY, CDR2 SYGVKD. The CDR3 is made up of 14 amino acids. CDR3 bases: TGTGCCATCAGTGAGACAGGGGAAGATTACGAGCAGTACTTC. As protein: CAISETGEDYEQYF.

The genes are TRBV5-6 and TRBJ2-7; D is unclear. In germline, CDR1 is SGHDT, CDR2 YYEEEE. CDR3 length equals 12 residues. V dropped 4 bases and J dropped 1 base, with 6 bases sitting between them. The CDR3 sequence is CASSLLSYEQYF. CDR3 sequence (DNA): TGTGCCAGCAGCCTCCTGTCCTACGAGCAGTACTTC. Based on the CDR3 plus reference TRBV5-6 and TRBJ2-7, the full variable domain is DAGVTQSPTHLIKTRGQQVTLRCSPKSGHDTVSWYQQALGQGPQFIFQYYEEEERQRGNFPDRFSGHQFPNYSSELNVNALLLGDSALYLCASSLLSYEQYFGPGTRLTVT.

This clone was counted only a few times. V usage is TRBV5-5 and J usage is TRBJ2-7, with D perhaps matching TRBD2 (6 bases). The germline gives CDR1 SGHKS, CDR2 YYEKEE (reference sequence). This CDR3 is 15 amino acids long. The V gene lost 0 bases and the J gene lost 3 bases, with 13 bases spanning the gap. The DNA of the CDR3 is TGTGCCAGCAGCTTGGAAGGGCAGGGAGGCTACGAGCAGTACTTC. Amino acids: CASSLEGQGGYEQYF.